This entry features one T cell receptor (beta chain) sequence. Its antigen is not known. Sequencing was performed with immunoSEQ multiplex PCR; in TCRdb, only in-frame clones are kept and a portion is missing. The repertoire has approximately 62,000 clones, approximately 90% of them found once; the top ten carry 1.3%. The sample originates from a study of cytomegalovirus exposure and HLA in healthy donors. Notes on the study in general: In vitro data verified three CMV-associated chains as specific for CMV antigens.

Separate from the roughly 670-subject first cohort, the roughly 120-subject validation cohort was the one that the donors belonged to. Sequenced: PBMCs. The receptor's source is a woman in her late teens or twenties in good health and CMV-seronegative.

CDR3 protein: CASSSDRTGGHEQFF. The CDR3 nucleotides are TGTGCCAGCAGCTCCGACCGGACAGGGGGCCATGAGCAGTTCTTC. The chain joins TRBV2 to TRBJ2-1; 11 bases fit TRBD1. V was clipped by 6 bases and J by 8 bases; unmatched bases: 9. The CDR3 is 15 amino acids. The germline gives CDR1 SNHLY, CDR2 FYNNEI.